These 26 T cell receptor beta chains came from one sample sequenced in a study of blood T cell repertoires in COVID-19 (TCRdb year 2020). The library came from the immunoSEQ multiplex PCR assay. TCRdb obtained this table from immuneACCESS and retained in-frame rearrangements with V and J assigned. These tables miss some clones; where compared with another copy, unresolved V genes account for less than half of the shortfall, and the remainder is unexplained. Present in this sample are about 250,000 clones, 83% of which were seen just once. The ten largest make up just over 8.5% of the sample. Sequencing was carried out using peripheral blood. The receptors shown here come from a man aged 35 to 55 with active or convalescent COVID-19.

The rearrangement joins TRBV2 to TRBJ1-4, with a tentative D call TRBD1 (5 bases). Germline V gene sequence: CDR1 SNHLY, CDR2 FYNNEI. Trimming left V 6 bases short and J 0 bases short, with 8 bases between. The length of the CDR3 is 14 residues. The CDR3 region has the DNA TGTGCCAGCAGGGACATTGCAACTAATGAAAAACTGTTTTTT. It encodes CASRDIATNEKLFF. Combining the CDR3 with reference TRBV2 and TRBJ1-4 gives the whole variable domain EPEVTQTPSHQVTQMGQEVILRCVPISNHLYFYWYRQILGQKVEFLVSFYNNEISEKSEIFDDQFSVERPDGSNFTLKIRSTKLEDSAMYFCASRDIATNEKLFFGSGTQLSVL.

V gene TRBV27 combines with J gene TRBJ2-7, with 9 bases identical to TRBD1. The CDR3 sequence is 17 residues long. The germline V gene has CDR1 MNHEY and CDR2 SMNVEV (reference sequence). J gave up 4 bases and V 6 bases, and 16 bases lay outside the gene matches. CDR3 protein: CASSPTRSGTGRYEQYF. The CDR3 nucleotides are TGTGCCAGCAGCCCTACGCGCTCCGGGACAGGGAGATACGAGCAGTACTTC.

This chain uses TRBV11-3 with TRBJ1-1; D perhaps matches TRBD1 (6 bases). CDR1 SGHNT and CDR2 YENEEA come from the germline V gene. The CDR3 is made up of 13 amino acids. V shed 2 bases and J shed 5 bases, with 9 bases lying between them. CDR3 bases: TGTGCCAGCAGCTTAAACAGGGTTACTGAAGCTTTCTTT. The encoded protein is CASSLNRVTEAFF. The entire variable domain, with the rest obtained from reference TRBV11-3 and TRBJ1-1, is as follows: EAGVVQSPRYKIIEKKQPVAFWCNPISGHNTLYWYLQNLGQGPELLIRYENEEAVDDSQLPKDRFSAERLKGVDSTLKIQPAELGDSAVYLCASSLNRVTEAFFGQGTRLTVV.

This chain links TRBV6-2 or TRBV6-3 with TRBJ1-2; possible D gene TRBD1, 5 bases. The ends were cut back, 5 bases at V and 7 bases at J, with 20 bases in the middle. Germline V gene sequence: CDR1 MNHEY, CDR2 SVGEGT. This CDR3 is built from 15 residues. CDR3 in amino acids: CASSNTLRGEGGYTF. Written as DNA, the CDR3 is TGTGCCAGCAGTAACACCCTCCGGGGGGAAGGTGGCTACACCTTC.

This clone was recorded a few times. The rearrangement uses TRBV24-1 and TRBJ1-5; 8 nucleotides line up with TRBD1. Germline CDR1 and CDR2: KGHDR and SFDVKD. Germline trimming cut 5 bases from V and 1 base from J; bases unmatched to any gene: 12. The CDR3 runs 18 residues. DNA of the CDR3: TGTGCCACCAGTGCCTCCCCGACAGGGGCCGGGAGCAATCAGCCCCAGCATTTT. It codes for CATSASPTGAGSNQPQHF.

This chain connects TRBV27 to TRBJ1-5; D is perhaps TRBD1 (5 bases). Trimming removed 5 bases from V and 6 bases from J, with 17 bases in between. CDR1 and CDR2 from the germline V gene are MNHEY and SMNVEV (reference sequence). The CDR3 loop spans 15 amino acids. CDR3 protein: CASSPTPLGGQPQHF. The DNA of the CDR3 is TGTGCCAGCAGTCCAACTCCCCTCGGGGGTCAGCCCCAGCATTTT.

The chain has TRBV6-1 and TRBJ2-1; D is possibly TRBD1 (6 bases). V lost 2 bases and J lost 12, with 11 bases in between. This CDR3 contains 12 residues. The germline gives CDR1 MNHNS, CDR2 SASEGT. CDR3 region: CASSEKDSRQFF. For the CDR3, the DNA is TGTGCCAGCAGTGAAAAGGACAGCCGGCAGTTCTTC.

CDR3 protein: CAWSRQGFEKLFF. The CDR3 DNA reads as TGTGCCTGGAGCCGACAGGGTTTTGAAAAACTGTTTTTT. The V and J genes are TRBV30 and TRBJ1-4; 7 nucleotides match TRBD1. The V segment lost 3 bases and the J segment 7 bases; nucleotides outside the gene matches: 5. There are 13 residues in the CDR3. The germline CDR1 and CDR2 sequences are GTSNPN and SVGIG (reference sequence).

J is TRBJ1-2 and V is TRBV2; the match to TRBD1 covers 7 bases. This CDR3 has 12 residues. Trimming at V came to 6 bases and at J to 5 bases, leaving 3 bases not matched to a gene. The germline V gene encodes CDR1 SNHLY and CDR2 FYNNEI. DNA for the CDR3: TGTGCCAGCAGCGCAGGGGGATATGGCTACACCTTC. Translated, it gives CASSAGGYGYTF.

The gene calls are TRBV29-1 and TRBJ2-2; D perhaps matches TRBD1 (6 bases). Germline-derived CDR1 and CDR2 are SQVTM and ANQGSEA. The CDR3 totals 14 residues. The V end was cut by 7 bases, the J end by 1 base, with 13 bases between. CDR3 nucleotides: TGCAGCGCCACAGGGTTGAGGAACACCGGGGAGCTGTTTTTT. Amino acids: CSATGLRNTGELFF.

The V and J genes are TRBV6-5 and TRBJ1-5; 8 nucleotides match TRBD1. The CDR3 is 15 residues long. J gave up 6 bases and V 6 bases, and 10 bases lay outside the gene matches. Germline values: CDR1 MNHEY, CDR2 SVGAGI. The CDR3 DNA reads as TGTGCCAGCAGAGGACTGGACAGGGCGGCTCAGCCCCAGCATTTT. This translates into CASRGLDRAAQPQHF.

The gene calls are TRBV5-1 and TRBJ1-4; possibly TRBD1 for D (6 bases). This CDR3 is built from 15 residues. Germline assignment: CDR1 SGHRS and CDR2 YFSETQ. V lost 3 bases, J lost 5 bases, and 14 bases lay in between. The CDR3 DNA is TGCGCCAGCAGCTCCTCAGGGGAGAGAAATGAAAAACTGTTTTTT. Its protein is CASSSSGERNEKLFF.

The chain uses TRBV2 and TRBJ2-1, with D possibly matching TRBD1 (6 bases). CDR1 is SNHLY, CDR2 FYNNEI, per germline. This CDR3 is built from 15 residues. V lost 1 base, J lost 8 bases, and 15 bases lay in between. CDR3 in amino acids: CASSEEETGKHEQFF. The CDR3 bases are TGTGCCAGCAGTGAAGAGGAGACAGGTAAACATGAGCAGTTCTTC.

This sequence joins TRBV7-9 and TRBJ2-1, with TRBD2 matching over 7 bases. This CDR3 has 18 residues. Germline V CDR1 and CDR2: SEHNR, FQNEAQ (reference sequence). Losses at the gene ends were 2 bases for V and 4 bases for J; bases not matched to a gene: 14. CDR3 in DNA: TGTGCCAGCAGCTTAACCGAGGGAGCGGGGTCTCTTTACAATGAGCAGTTCTTC. Protein: CASSLTEGAGSLYNEQFF.

The chain couples TRBV12-5 to TRBJ2-1; 8 bases fit TRBD1. Germline lookup yields CDR1 LGHNT and CDR2 FRNRAP. With 5 bases clipped from V and 6 bases from J, the junction kept 9 bases outside the gene matches. CDR3 length: 15 amino acids. CDR3 protein: CASGLDRGRINEQFF. In nucleotides, the CDR3 is TGTGCTAGTGGTCTCGACAGGGGTCGGATCAATGAGCAGTTCTTC.

The gene calls are TRBV5-6 and TRBJ1-1; D gene uncertain. CDR1 SGHDT and CDR2 YYEEEE come from the germline V gene. The CDR3 sequence is 15 residues long. Trimming cost V 1 base and J 0 bases, with 10 bases left between them. DNA for the CDR3: TGTGCCAGCAGCTTGTTGTCCGGGTTGAACACTGAAGCTTTCTTT. Protein: CASSLLSGLNTEAFF.

The chain recombines TRBV27 with TRBJ2-2; 8 bases map to TRBD2. This CDR3 region has 14 residues. Germline V CDR1 and CDR2: MNHEY, SMNVEV (reference sequence). The junction had 7 bases not matched to a gene; V was cut back by 6 bases and J by 7 bases. DNA of the CDR3: TGTGCCAGCAGCCATACCGGGACTAGCGGGGAGCTGTTTTTT. Translated, it gives CASSHTGTSGELFF.

This rearrangement joins TRBV5-6 to TRBJ2-2; D possibly corresponds to TRBD2 (6 bases). The CDR3 consists of 16 residues. Trimming removed 4 bases from V and 4 bases from J, with 17 bases in between. Germline loops: CDR1 SGHDT, CDR2 YYEEEE. CDR3 nucleotide sequence: TGTGCCAGCAGCGCCCGTAGCGGTAGGATCACCGGGGAGCTGTTTTTT. This gives the protein CASSARSGRITGELFF. The full variable domain, its missing parts supplied by reference TRBV5-6 and TRBJ2-2, is DAGVTQSPTHLIKTRGQQVTLRCSPKSGHDTVSWYQQALGQGPQFIFQYYEEEERQRGNFPDRFSGHQFPNYSSELNVNALLLGDSALYLCASSARSGRITGELFFGEGSRLTVL.

The gene calls are TRBV19 and TRBJ2-7; 11 bases fit TRBD1. CDR3 length: 16 amino acids. The germline CDR1 and CDR2 sequences are LNHDA and SQIVND (reference sequence). Losses at the gene ends were 5 bases for V and 3 bases for J; bases not matched to a gene: 9. The CDR3: CASSSLGTGGFYEQYF. In DNA form, the CDR3 reads TGTGCCAGTAGTTCTTTAGGGACAGGGGGGTTCTACGAGCAGTACTTC.

The rearrangement uses TRBV5-1 and TRBJ1-1, with TRBD1 identical over 7 bases. The V gene end was trimmed by 4 bases and the J gene end by 4 bases; junction bases not matched to a gene: 10. This CDR3 region has 15 residues. Germline V gene lookup returns CDR1 SGHRS and CDR2 YFSETQ. CDR3 nucleotide sequence: TGCGCCAGCAGCCCGCAAGGGGGCTCAGTCACTGAAGCTTTCTTT. The encoded protein is CASSPQGGSVTEAFF. The entire variable domain, with the rest obtained from reference TRBV5-1 and TRBJ1-1, is as follows: KAGVTQTPRYLIKTRGQQVTLSCSPISGHRSVSWYQQTPGQGLQFLFEYFSETQRNKGNFPGRFSGRQFSNSRSEMNVSTLELGDSALYLCASSPQGGSVTEAFFGQGTRLTVV.

The J gene is TRBJ1-2, the V gene TRBV5-1, with D possibly being TRBD1 (5 bases). Germline values: CDR1 SGHRS, CDR2 YFSETQ. The CDR3 is 14 amino acids. Trimming removed 4 bases at V and 4 bases at J, with 14 bases between. The CDR3, as DNA: TGCGCCAGCAGCCTTGGTCCAGGGCCCTATGGCTACACCTTC. This sequence encodes CASSLGPGPYGYTF.

The chain links TRBV19 to TRBJ1-1; 8 nucleotides match TRBD1. CDR1 and CDR2 from the germline V gene are LNHDA and SQIVND (reference sequence). The CDR3 extends over 14 amino acids. The J segment lost 7 bases and the V segment lost 3 bases, leaving 7 bases of the junction unmatched. In nucleotides, the CDR3 is TGTGCCAGTAGTATCCCGGGACAGGAGCTTGAAGCTTTCTTT. It encodes CASSIPGQELEAFF. The whole variable domain, remainder taken from reference TRBV19 and TRBJ1-1, is DGGITQSPKYLFRKEGQNVTLSCEQNLNHDAMYWYRQDPGQGLRLIYYSQIVNDFQKGDIAEGYSVSREKKESFPLTVTSAQKNPTAFYLCASSIPGQELEAFFGQGTRLTVV.

V and J are TRBV9 and TRBJ2-7; D perhaps matches TRBD1 (5 bases). The CDR3 totals 14 residues. The ends were cut back, 3 bases at V and 3 bases at J, with 13 bases in the middle. Germline loops: CDR1 SGDLS, CDR2 YYNGEE. CDR3 sequence: CASSAGFQGYEQYF. DNA for the CDR3: TGTGCCAGCAGCGCAGGGTTTCAGGGCTACGAGCAGTACTTC.

This clone was detected a few times. The V and J genes are TRBV5-1 and TRBJ2-2; the match to TRBD2 covers 8 bases. The ends lost 4 bases at V and 8 bases at J; junction bases unmatched: 19. This CDR3 is 18 amino acids long. Germline V gives CDR1 SGHRS, CDR2 YFSETQ. Written as DNA, the CDR3 is TGCGCCAGCAGCCCCACGCCCCTAGGAGCGGGAGTTACGGGGGAGCTGTTTTTT. This translates into CASSPTPLGAGVTGELFF.

This chain uses TRBV19 with TRBJ1-3, with D tentatively TRBD1 (5 bases). V was clipped by 4 bases and J by 3 bases, with 16 bases between them. The length of the CDR3 is 16 residues. Germline-derived CDR1 and CDR2 are LNHDA and SQIVND (reference sequence). CDR3 in DNA: TGTGCCAGTAGTACGTGGGGGGGTTTAAATGGAAACACCATATATTTT. This gives the protein CASSTWGGLNGNTIYF.

J is TRBJ1-5 and V is TRBV7-2; D unclear. V gave up 2 bases and J gave up 4 bases, with 6 bases separating them. The CDR3 runs to 13 residues. Germline loops: CDR1 SGHTA, CDR2 FQGNSA. The CDR3 sequence: CASSLSPNQPQHF. CDR3 coding DNA: TGTGCCAGCAGCTTAAGCCCAAATCAGCCCCAGCATTTT. Full variable domain (outside the CDR3, taken from reference TRBV7-2 and TRBJ1-5): GAGVSQSPSNKVTEKGKDVELRCDPISGHTALYWYRQSLGQGLEFLIYFQGNSAPDKSGLPSDRFSAERTGGSVSTLTIQRTQQEDSAVYLCASSLSPNQPQHFGDGTRLSIL.